This T cell receptor (beta chain) was sequenced during a study of T cells in Graves' hyperthyroidism and ophthalmopathy. Study results and limitations: Most clonotypes expanded in the thyroid (above 0.001) were also present in blood. Separation of ophthalmopathy from stable hyperthyroidism was achieved by a 13 V-J model.

For this clonotype: Its antigen is undetermined.

The authors took PBMCs from over 8.5 ml fresh peripheral blood. Amplification yielded TCR beta CDR3 regions, with RNA transcripts as the source. Carried out on the TCR CDR3, a first-round RT-PCR used the HTBI primer set. TCRdb re-called the multiplex PCR reads through MiXCR, storing one row per CDR3 protein. The sample holds 700,000 to 950,000 distinct CDR3 sequences, 35% seen once. CDR1 is SGHTA, CDR2 FQGNSA, per germline. CDR3 size: 16 residues. The V and J ends lost 8 bases and 0 bases respectively, with 20 bases between them. Specimen: blood. The genes are TRBV7-2 and TRBJ2-7; TRBD1 might be the D (5 bases). The receptor comes from a woman in her thirties or forties with Graves' hyperthyroidism. CDR3 DNA: TGTGCCAGCTCACGTTCAGGACATAGGGGCTCCTACGAGCAGTACTTC. Protein: CASSRSGHRGSYEQYF.